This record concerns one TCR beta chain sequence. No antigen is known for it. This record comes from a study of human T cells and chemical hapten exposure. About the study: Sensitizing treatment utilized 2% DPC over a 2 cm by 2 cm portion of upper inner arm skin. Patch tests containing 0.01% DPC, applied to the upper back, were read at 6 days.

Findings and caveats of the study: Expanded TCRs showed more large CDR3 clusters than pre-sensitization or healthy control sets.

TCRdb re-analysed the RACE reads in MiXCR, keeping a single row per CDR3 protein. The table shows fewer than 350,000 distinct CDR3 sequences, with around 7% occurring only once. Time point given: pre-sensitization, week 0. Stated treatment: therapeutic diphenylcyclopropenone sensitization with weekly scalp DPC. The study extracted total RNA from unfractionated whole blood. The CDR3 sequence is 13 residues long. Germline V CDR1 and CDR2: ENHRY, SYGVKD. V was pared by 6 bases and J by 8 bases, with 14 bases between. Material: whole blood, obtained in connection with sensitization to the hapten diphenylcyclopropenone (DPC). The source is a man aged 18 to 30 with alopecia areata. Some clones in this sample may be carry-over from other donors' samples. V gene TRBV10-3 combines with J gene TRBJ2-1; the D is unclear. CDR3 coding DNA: TGTGCCATCAGCGGCTCTACTTTTTATGAGCAGTTCTTC. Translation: CAISGSTFYEQFF.